These T cell receptor beta chains were read from a single sample in a study of T cell repertoires in cytomegalovirus infection. TCRdb analysed the reads with MiXCR anew, one entry per CDR3 protein. The table has 130,000 or so distinct CDR3 sequences, 5.5% to 7% seen once. Sequencing was done on a sample of PBMCs. These receptors were taken from a human donor in good health (CMV status not recorded). Some clones in this sample may be carry-over from other donors' samples. The CDR3 runs from the conserved cysteine through the conserved F or W. A D gene is named only where the DNA matches it firmly. Rows may omit the clone size; those that give it use once, few, many or a size class.

>few|TRBV29-1|TRBJ1-5|-
TGCAGCGTTCGGCTTGGGGTGGGTCAGCCCCAGCATTTT
CSVRLGVGQPQHF
>many|TRBV7-2|TRBJ2-3|TRBD2
TGTGCCAGCAGCTTTTCTAGCGGGGGGCAGGGAGATACGCAGTATTTT
CASSFSSGGQGDTQYF
>-|TRBV20-1|TRBJ2-3|TRBD2
TGCAGTGCCCGTAGCGGGGGCCGCACAGATACGCAGTATTTT
CSARSGGRTDTQYF
>many|TRBV28|TRBJ2-7|-
TGTGCCAGCAGGCCTGACACCTCCTACGAGCAGTACTTC
CASRPDTSYEQYF
>many|TRBV7-2|TRBJ2-3|TRBD2
TGTGCCAGCAGCTTACTGGGGGGGGGCACAGATACGCAGTATTTT
CASSLLGGGTDTQYF
>many|TRBV7-2|TRBJ2-1|-
TGTGCCAGCAGCCGAGAGGGGGAGCAGTTCTTC
CASSREGEQFF
>-|TRBV5-1|TRBJ1-1|-
TGCGCCAGCAGCTTGGGAGGGTTGACTGAAGCTTTCTTT
CASSLGGLTEAFF
>many|TRBV7-2|TRBJ1-2|-
TGTGCCAGCAGCTCCGCTGGGCAGAGGTCAGACTACACCTTC
CASSSAGQRSDYTF
>many|TRBV12-3/TRBV12-4|TRBJ1-2|-
TGTGCCAGCAGTTTTAGGAACTATGGCTACACCTTC
CASSFRNYGYTF
>many|TRBV7-6|TRBJ2-5|-
TGTGCCAGCAGCTCCACGGAGACCCAGTACTTC
CASSSTETQYF
>many|TRBV2|TRBJ2-2|-
TGTGCCAGCGCGGCAGGGACAACGAACACCGGGGAGCTGTTTTTT
CASAAGTTNTGELFF
>many|TRBV12-3/TRBV12-4|TRBJ1-5|-
TGTGCCAGCAGTTTAGGAGGGGGGAGCAAGCCCCAGCATTTT
CASSLGGGSKPQHF
>many|TRBV2|TRBJ1-4|-
TGTGCCAGCAGCCAGCGGGGGCTACGTGAAAAACTGTTTTTT
CASSQRGLREKLFF
>many|TRBV7-2|TRBJ2-5|TRBD2
TGTGCCAGCAGCTTCGGGCGGGGGGGTAGAGAGACCCAGTACTTC
CASSFGRGGRETQYF
>few|TRBV11-3|TRBJ2-1|-
TGTGCCAGCAGCTTTTCCTCCAGCCCCTACAATGAGCAGTTCTTC
CASSFSSSPYNEQFF
>-|TRBV28|TRBJ2-5|-
TGTGCCAGCAGTTTAAGGACTACTCAAGAGACCCAGTACTTC
CASSLRTTQETQYF
>many|TRBV12-3/TRBV12-4|TRBJ2-5|-
TGTGCCAGCAGTTTTCAGGAGACCCAGTACTTC
CASSFQETQYF
>-|TRBV19|TRBJ1-1|-
TGTGCCAGTAGTATTAGGACGGGAAACACTGAAGCTTTCTTT
CASSIRTGNTEAFF
>-|TRBV5-4|TRBJ2-6|TRBD1
TGTGCCAGCGGCTCCACAGGGGGCGCTTCTGGGGCCAACGTCCTGACTTTC
CASGSTGGASGANVLTF
>many|TRBV7-2|TRBJ1-2|TRBD1
TGTGCCAGCAGCGCCACGCCAGGGGGCGTTGGCTATGGCTACACCTTC
CASSATPGGVGYGYTF
>many|TRBV11-1|TRBJ1-1|-
TGTGCCAGCAGCGCACCCGGAGGGGTGAACACTGAAGCTTTCTTT
CASSAPGGVNTEAFF
>many|TRBV7-2|TRBJ1-1|-
TGTGCCAGCAGCTTAAGGCCGGACAAGATGAACACTGAAGCTTTCTTT
CASSLRPDKMNTEAFF